This section outlines one TCR beta chain sequence together with its context. As yet, its antigen is unknown. The sample is drawn from a study of Ad26.COV2.S vaccination and SARS-CoV-2 variants. In the study overall: Into the muscle, Ad26.COV2.S was dosed once or twice, 56 days apart. Whole-study results and caveats: After vaccination, substantial breadth of spike-specific CD8+ and CD4+ responses was reported.

TCRdb's copy holds only in-frame clones and misses some; the assay was immunoSEQ multiplex PCR. Of about 440,000 clones listed, around nine tenths are singletons. The germline V gene encodes CDR1 MNHEY and CDR2 SMNVEV (reference sequence). The V end was cut by 5 bases, the J end by 5 bases, with 21 bases between. This CDR3 has 16 amino acids. Noted treatment: about 20 received Ad26.COV2.S at low or high dose, single or two shots; roughly five received placebo; per-sample allocation not given. Samples came from day 63 after the first vaccine or placebo injection. An Ad26 vector carrying the Wuhan-strain SARS-CoV-2 spike served as the vaccine.

The sample in question was peripheral blood, obtained in a trial of Ad26.COV2.S vaccine versus placebo. This TCR was sampled from a person aged 18-60 years who received the Ad26.COV2.S COVID-19 vaccine or a placebo. The rearrangement links TRBV27 to TRBJ1-1, with D uncertain. The CDR3 loop is CASSLNPGYPLTEAFF. As DNA, the CDR3 is TGTGCCAGCAGTCTAAACCCTGGGTATCCATTGACTGAAGCTTTCTTT.